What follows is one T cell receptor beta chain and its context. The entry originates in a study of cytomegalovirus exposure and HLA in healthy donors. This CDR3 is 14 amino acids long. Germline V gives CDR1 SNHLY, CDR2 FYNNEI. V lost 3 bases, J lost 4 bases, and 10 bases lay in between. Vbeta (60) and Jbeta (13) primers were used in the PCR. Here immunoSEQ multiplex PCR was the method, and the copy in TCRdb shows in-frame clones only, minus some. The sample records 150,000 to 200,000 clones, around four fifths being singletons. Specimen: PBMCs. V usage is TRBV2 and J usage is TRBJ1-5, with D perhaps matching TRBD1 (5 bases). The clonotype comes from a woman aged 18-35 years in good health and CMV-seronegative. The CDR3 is CASSDRVWNQPQHF. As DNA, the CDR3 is TGTGCCAGCAGTGACAGGGTCTGGAATCAGCCCCAGCATTTT.